This T cell receptor (beta chain) came from a study of early T cells in non-severe SARS-CoV-2 infection (dated by TCRdb to about 2021). For the wider study: Because TCR sequencing relied on bulk RNA taken from unsorted whole blood, pairing of alpha and beta chains was not possible. What the research found in general, with its limitations: VDJdb matching was skewed toward anti-spike CD8 responses and likely underestimated virus-specific expansions by missing private and CD4 specificities.

The table lists this clonotype with many counts. Its binding antigen is unknown. Qualities for individual bases were not recorded, and no much larger clone is one base off. The germline V gene (reference sequence) specifies GTSNPN as CDR1 and SVGIG as CDR2. The germline ends are 12 bases apart after V is trimmed by 3 bases and J by 6 bases. Spanning cysteine to phenylalanine, the CDR3 consists of 13 amino acids. Only CDR3 DNA is held: 39 bases, read in frame from base 1. The study was a case-control design nested within a healthcare worker cohort in London, UK, with weekly nasopharyngeal swab PCR tests and blood sampling. Healthcare workers were enrolled in the week of the UK lockdown, from 23 to 31 March 2020, and were followed every week for up to roughly 15 weeks. Library prep was done by 5' RACE. Sequencing instrument: NextSeq 500. To correct for sequencing error and PCR bias, the TCR library protocol tagged individual cDNA molecules with unique molecular identifiers. Both TCR alpha and beta chains were sequenced, and tight co-correlation was observed between alpha and beta sequence abundances in each sample. The paper's processing steps were these. Decombinator V4 was used to annotate TCR sequences for V gene, J gene and CDR3. TCRs were defined as expanded if a significant change between any two time points was detected under a Poisson model with p below 0.0001. TCR abundances were normalised to the total number of TCRs sequenced per sample and were expressed as counts per million. MAIT TCRs were defined by TRAV1-2 paired with TRAJ12, TRAJ20 or TRAJ33, and iNKT TCRs by TRAV10 paired with TRAJ18. VDJdb, accessed on 1 November 2021, was searched for TCRs annotated for CMV, EBV and SARS-CoV-2, and TCRs annotated for more than one antigen were excluded. Through fastp at Q25 and MiXCR, TCRdb rebuilt clones from the public reads, retaining in-frame beta chains. Each entry merges the rows of one CDR3 protein and shows their most common DNA and genes. None of the V and J calls come from the authors' own analysis; TCRdb made them. Across this sample there are under 85,000 distinct CDR3 sequences, with roughly 10% seen only once. The ten most abundant clones make up under 6.5% of the sample.

This receptor was identified in an adult who was a healthcare worker with PCR-confirmed SARS-CoV-2 infection or an uninfected control (not recorded which). Material for sequencing was whole blood. The chain is assembled from TRBV30 and TRBJ1-5, with the D gene not confidently named. The sequenced DNA is TGTGCCTGGAGCCCATGGCCGGGTCAGCCCCAGCATTTT. This is translated as CAWSPWPGQPQHF.